This T cell receptor (beta chain) was identified in a study of T cell responses to AZD1222 COVID-19 vaccine. V lost 0 bases, J lost 2 bases, and 14 bases lay in between. Germline CDR1 reads MNHNY; CDR2 reads SVGAGI (reference sequence). The CDR3 covers 16 residues. Study results and limitations: Among vaccine-associated CD4 TCRs, coverage spanned spike, with dominance at 160-218 and 743-854. Of the AZD1222 recipients, only 6 or 7 were seropositive at baseline. Close to half of all spike-specific TCRs reportedly target regions of the variants that are unmutated.

In regard to this clone: The target antigen is unknown.

Clones were read by immunoSEQ multiplex PCR, and TCRdb kept only the in-frame ones, dropping some. The data show some 110,000 clones, with roughly 92% seen just once and over 1.5% held by the top ten. The clonotype was recovered from an adult in good health. This material consisted of peripheral blood, taken on day 0 of AZD1222 vaccination. V usage is TRBV6-6 and J usage is TRBJ2-7; D may match TRBD1 or TRBD2 (5 bases each). CDR3 in amino acids: CASSYSIPGRTYEQYF. CDR3 bases: TGTGCCAGCAGTTACTCGATACCGGGGCGCACCTACGAGCAGTACTTC.